This T cell receptor (beta chain) was obtained from a study of cytomegalovirus exposure and HLA in healthy donors. Overall study findings and caveats: Most TCR beta V segments were productive about 90% or about 30% of the time in an earlier analysis. Later analysis associated a missense DCLRE1C variant with TCR beta V- and J-gene trimming.

PCR used 60 Vbeta primers and 13 Jbeta primers. Assay used: immunoSEQ multiplex PCR; TCRdb lists only in-frame clones, some missing. The sample has 200,000 to 250,000 clones; about 81% are singletons. This clone was counted between two and nine times. Its antigen is not known. CDR3 length: 16 residues. The germline gives CDR1 SGHRS, CDR2 YFSETQ. V lost 4 bases to trimming and J lost 4 bases; unmatched junction nucleotides: 9. The receptor was derived from a woman aged 40-49 years in good health and CMV-seronegative. What was sequenced was PBMCs. The chain has TRBV5-1 and TRBJ2-1; 9 positions agree with TRBD1. The CDR3 nucleotides read TGCGCCAGCAGCCCCGGTACGGGACAGGGATACAATGAGCAGTTCTTC. It yields the protein CASSPGTGQGYNEQFF.